Detailed here is one TCR beta chain. Its cognate antigen is unknown. The data are from a study of T-cell reconstitution after alpha-beta-depleted transplantation in children. The library targeted TCRbeta and was prepared with unique molecular identifiers. TCRdb analysed the PCR reads with MiXCR anew, one entry per CDR3 protein. The data hold 450,000 to 550,000 distinct CDR3 sequences, with approximately 10% observed a single time. Study-level findings and limits: High day-60 TCRbeta diversity in some patients came from surviving recipient T cells and thymic progenitors. Reportedly, roughly two months post-transplant, alpha-beta T cells arose from several hundred expanded graft clones.

This CDR3 comprises 21 residues. With 3 bases clipped from V and 1 base from J, the junction kept 17 bases outside the gene matches. The germline CDR1 and CDR2 sequences are KGHSH and LQKENI. The starting material was PBMCs, mostly from graft donor cells, obtained 180 days after TCRalphabeta/CD19-depleted stem cell transplant. The chain couples TRBV18 to TRBJ1-4, with 10 bases identical to TRBD1. The origin of this receptor is a female patient aged 2-9 years who had a stem cell transplant for aplastic anemia, so the T cells may come from the graft donor. The CDR3 coding sequence is TGTGCCAGCTCACCGATCTTGATCCGGGACAGGGGAAGGAGAACTAATGAAAAACTGTTTTTT. This encodes CASSPILIRDRGRRTNEKLFF.